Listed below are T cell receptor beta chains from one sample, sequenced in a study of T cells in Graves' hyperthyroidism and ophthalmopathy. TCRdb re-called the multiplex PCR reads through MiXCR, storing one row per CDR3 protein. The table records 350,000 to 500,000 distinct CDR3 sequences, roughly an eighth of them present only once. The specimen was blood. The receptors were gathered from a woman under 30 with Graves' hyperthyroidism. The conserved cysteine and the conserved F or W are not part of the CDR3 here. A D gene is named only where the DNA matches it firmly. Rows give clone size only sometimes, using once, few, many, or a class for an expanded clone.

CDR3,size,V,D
ASSLARRDEQF,few,TRBV27,NA
ASRPPSGSANEQF,many,TRBV6-1,TRBD2
ASSKPPGTQY,many,TRBV7-2,NA
ASTQRGSGDEQF,NA,TRBV19,TRBD2
AIGTSGSGADTQY,many,TRBV10-3,TRBD2
ASSQDRGVYGYT,NA,TRBV19,TRBD1
ASSSYRDTQY,many,TRBV7-8,NA
ASRQDRGYEKLF,many,TRBV2,TRBD1
ASSEGAYQETQY,many,TRBV2,NA
ASRQGPLVGEQY,many,TRBV6-1,TRBD1
AITDSGRESEQY,many,TRBV10-3,TRBD2
ACLAGGSEQY,many,TRBV30,TRBD2
ASSFSGQRSEQF,many,TRBV5-8,TRBD1
ATGGAGDTDTQY,few,TRBV15,TRBD2
ASSLPTSDSYNEQF,many,TRBV28,TRBD2
ASSTGTGTYGYT,many,TRBV6-1,TRBD1
ASSLVAGVNQPQH,many,TRBV12-3/TRBV12-4,NA
ASSDRVAADTQY,many,TRBV11-2,NA
ASSYPIQGYEQC,NA,TRBV6-5,NA
SASPGTEDNSPLH,few,TRBV20-1,NA
ASGLAAGGTYNEQF,many,TRBV12-5,NA
ASSTSGTEYGYT,few,TRBV7-3,TRBD1
ASSQGLGERYEQY,NA,TRBV4-3,NA
ASSPAGGGIYEQY,few,TRBV7-8,NA
ASSRGQGNNQPQH,many,TRBV28,TRBD1
SVEDGAGRTDTQY,many,TRBV29-1,NA
ASSFSPDTGEQY,many,TRBV6-1,NA
ASSLEPAGPQF,many,TRBV11-2,NA
SARMTGGYTGELF,NA,TRBV20-1,TRBD1
ASSHSTVEQY,many,TRBV3-1,NA